This entry lists 3 T cell receptor beta chains sequenced from one sample in a study of PD-1 blockade in classical Hodgkin lymphoma (dated by TCRdb to 2020 to 2021). Receptor amplification or capture employed the immunoSEQ multiplex PCR assay. The immuneACCESS repertoire file appears here via TCRdb, limited to in-frame rearrangements. These files lack a portion of the clones; in checked studies, under half of the deficit traces to unresolved V genes, and the cause of the others is not known. Counted in this sample were 90,000 to 130,000 clones; 89% of them appeared once. Just under 20% of the sample goes to the ten largest clones. The intended sense of this specimen's time point label: cycle 2 day 1 (C2D1) of nivolumab. Relapse after autologous stem cell transplantation had occurred in all trial patients, and cohorts A, B and C were distinguished by prior brentuximab vedotin exposure. The sequenced sample was peripheral blood mononuclear cells (PBMCs), obtained before the second cycle of nivolumab. These receptors were taken from a human donor with classical Hodgkin lymphoma.

J is TRBJ1-1 and V is TRBV2; a weak D match, TRBD1 (5 bases). Trimming left V 6 bases short and J 0 bases short, with 14 bases between. The CDR3 loop spans 15 amino acids. Germline lookup yields CDR1 SNHLY and CDR2 FYNNEI. In nucleotides, the CDR3 is TGTGCCAGCAGGGGAGACAGCTACATGAACACTGAAGCTTTCTTT. This gives the protein CASRGDSYMNTEAFF. Complete variable domain (other parts from reference TRBV2 and TRBJ1-1): EPEVTQTPSHQVTQMGQEVILRCVPISNHLYFYWYRQILGQKVEFLVSFYNNEISEKSEIFDDQFSVERPDGSNFTLKIRSTKLEDSAMYFCASRGDSYMNTEAFFGQGTRLTVV.

Only one count was recorded for this clone. This rearrangement joins TRBV19 to TRBJ1-5; tentatively, D is TRBD1 (6 bases). Per germline, CDR1 LNHDA and CDR2 SQIVND (reference sequence). Trimming stripped 1 base from V and 3 bases from J, with 13 bases between. The CDR3 extends over 16 amino acids. CDR3 bases: TGTGCCAGTAGTATAGCAGTAAGGACAGTCAATCAGCCCCAGCATTTT. It yields the protein CASSIAVRTVNQPQHF.

This clone was recorded only once. Other DNA sequences from this sample encode an identical CDR3 as well. The genes are TRBV5-1 and TRBJ2-2; tentatively, D is TRBD2 (6 bases). Germline V gives CDR1 SGHRS, CDR2 YFSETQ. Trimming cost V 5 bases and J 3 bases, with 8 bases left between them. This CDR3 has 13 residues. CDR3 loop: CASSPGDTGELFF. Here the CDR3 DNA reads TGCGCCAGCAGTCCGGGGGACACCGGGGAGCTGTTTTTT.